This is a list of T cell receptor beta chains from one sample in a study of T cells in Graves' hyperthyroidism and ophthalmopathy. Via MiXCR, TCRdb re-called the multiplex PCR reads, giving one row per CDR3 protein. The data contain about 530,000 distinct CDR3 sequences, over 15% of them seen just once; the ten biggest clones take up 17%. The sample consisted of blood. The source is a woman under 30 with Graves' ophthalmopathy. Both conserved end residues are part of each CDR3. A D gene is named only where the DNA matches it firmly. Expanded clones are given a class, and other clones once, few, many or no size at all.

V gene,D gene,J gene,clone size,CDR3 protein,CDR3 DNA
TRBV6-2/TRBV6-3,.,TRBJ1-1,many,CASSYTPYGATEAFF,TGTGCCAGCAGTTACACTCCCTATGGGGCGACTGAAGCTTTCTTT
TRBV27,TRBD1,TRBJ2-1,.,CASSFRRQGANEQFF,TGTGCCAGCAGTTTCAGGAGACAGGGGGCAAATGAGCAGTTCTTC
TRBV29-1,.,TRBJ2-1,.,CSVRDINEQFF,TGCAGCGTTAGGGACATAAATGAGCAGTTCTTC
TRBV30,.,TRBJ1-1,many,CAWNSGGRNTEAFF,TGTGCCTGGAATTCGGGTGGCAGAAACACTGAAGCTTTCTTT
TRBV5-5,TRBD2,TRBJ2-3,few,CASSLVTGGSTDTQYF,TGTGCCAGCAGCTTGGTGACGGGAGGGAGCACAGATACGCAGTATTTT
TRBV30,.,TRBJ2-6,few,CAWSAVRLANVLTF,TGTGCCTGGAGTGCCGTCCGTCTGGCCAACGTCCTGACTTTC
TRBV6-1,TRBD1,TRBJ1-5,many,CASSRTGDSNQPQHF,TGTGCCAGCAGCAGGACAGGGGATAGCAATCAGCCCCAGCATTTT
TRBV3-1,TRBD2,TRBJ2-4,.,CASSPGLARAKNIQYF,TGTGCCAGCAGCCCGGGACTAGCGAGGGCCAAAAACATTCAGTACTTC
TRBV19,TRBD1,TRBJ1-5,.,CASSSRQGSRSNQPQHF,TGTGCCAGTAGTTCCCGACAGGGCTCGAGGAGCAATCAGCCCCAGCATTTT
TRBV7-6,TRBD1,TRBJ2-7,.,CASSSTGGAVHEQYF,TGTGCCAGCAGCTCAACAGGGGGCGCAGTCCACGAGCAGTACTTC
TRBV2,.,TRBJ1-5,few,CASTGQFSNQPQHF,TGTGCCAGCACGGGACAATTTAGCAATCAGCCCCAGCATTTT
TRBV7-8,TRBD1,TRBJ1-2,many,CASSLGQGMDGYTF,TGTGCCAGCAGCTTAGGACAGGGTATGGATGGCTACACCTTC
TRBV24-1,.,TRBJ2-3,.,CAISDASGVTDTQYF,TGTGCCATCAGTGATGCGTCAGGCGTCACAGATACGCAGTATTTT
TRBV30,TRBD1,TRBJ2-1,many,CAWSFGQGQNNEQFF,TGTGCCTGGAGTTTTGGACAGGGCCAAAACAATGAGCAGTTCTTC
TRBV4-1,.,TRBJ1-2,few,CASSQDYAGDGYTF,TGCGCCAGCAGCCAAGATTACGCAGGGGATGGCTACACCTTC
TRBV6-1,.,TRBJ1-2,.,CASSEASGGGPYTF,TGTGCCAGCAGTGAAGCGAGCGGGGGCGGACCCTACACCTTC
TRBV7-8,.,TRBJ2-3,many,CASSVSPSITDTQYF,TGTGCCAGCAGCGTTTCCCCCAGTATCACAGATACGCAGTATTTT
TRBV12-3/TRBV12-4,TRBD2,TRBJ2-5,many,CASSPTSGGVTQYF,TGTGCCAGCAGTCCTACTAGCGGGGGGGTGACCCAGTACTTC
TRBV5-8,TRBD1,TRBJ2-7,.,CASSPGQGAMGYEQYF,TGTGCCAGCAGCCCCGGACAGGGGGCAATGGGATACGAGCAGTACTTC
TRBV6-1,.,TRBJ1-4,.,CASSSPPGGLPGGKLFF,TGTGCCAGCAGTTCGCCTCCGGGGGGATTGCCTGGGGGAAAACTGTTTTTT
TRBV5-5,.,TRBJ2-2,few,CASSFEAGKTGELFF,TGTGCCAGCAGCTTTGAGGCAGGGAAAACCGGGGAGCTGTTTTTT
TRBV7-6,TRBD1,TRBJ1-5,.,CASSLVGRGEINQPQHF,TGTGCCAGCAGCTTAGTCGGCAGGGGGGAGATCAATCAGCCCCAGCATTTT
TRBV9,.,TRBJ1-4,.,CASSVYPRTNEKLFF,TGTGCCAGCAGCGTATACCCCCGGACTAATGAAAAACTGTTTTTT
TRBV7-6,.,TRBJ1-1,many,CASSTDTNTEAFF,TGTGCCAGCAGCACAGACACTAACACTGAAGCTTTCTTT
TRBV20-1,TRBD2,TRBJ2-5,many,CSASPRLAGVGETQYF,TGCAGTGCATCACCGCGACTAGCGGGAGTGGGGGAGACCCAGTACTTC
TRBV27,TRBD2,TRBJ2-3,few,CASKVLAGGADTQYF,TGTGCCAGCAAGGTCCTAGCGGGCGGGGCAGATACGCAGTATTTT
TRBV18,.,TRBJ2-1,.,CASSPLRQGRSGNEQFF,TGTGCCAGCTCACCCCTACGGCAGGGGCGAAGTGGCAATGAGCAGTTCTTC
TRBV7-9,.,TRBJ1-1,many,CASSTPGGDTEAFF,TGTGCCAGCAGCACTCCCGGTGGGGACACTGAAGCTTTCTTT
TRBV20-1,.,TRBJ2-5,few,CSATSRGPETQYF,TGCAGTGCTACATCGAGGGGCCCAGAGACCCAGTACTTC
TRBV15,TRBD2,TRBJ2-2,few,CATSRDGRGRTGELFF,TGTGCCACCAGCAGAGATGGGAGGGGACGGACCGGGGAGCTGTTTTTT
TRBV5-1,.,TRBJ2-3,many,CASSSQGTAGTDTQYF,TGCGCCAGCAGCTCCCAGGGCACCGCCGGCACAGATACGCAGTATTTT
TRBV7-2,.,TRBJ2-2,many,CASSLGWNTGELFF,TGTGCCAGCAGCTTAGGTTGGAACACCGGGGAGCTGTTTTTT
TRBV5-4,.,TRBJ2-7,.,CASSLSPGTYEQYF,TGTGCCAGCAGCTTGTCCCCCGGTACCTACGAGCAGTACTTC
TRBV9,.,TRBJ2-1,.,CASSGRGGDNNEQFF,TGTGCCAGCAGCGGTAGGGGGGGGGATAACAATGAGCAGTTCTTC
TRBV20-1,.,TRBJ2-5,many,CSALPPDKETQYF,TGCAGTGCGCTCCCGCCAGACAAAGAGACCCAGTACTTC
TRBV6-1,.,TRBJ1-2,many,CASSPGPQGNYGYTF,TGTGCCAGCAGTCCCGGACCTCAGGGAAACTATGGCTACACCTTC
TRBV20-1,.,TRBJ1-5,few,CSARKGYGGSNQPQHF,TGCAGTGCTAGAAAAGGCTACGGGGGCAGCAATCAGCCCCAGCATTTT
TRBV20-1,.,TRBJ2-7,once,CSASRELAVYEQYF,TGCAGTGCTTCCCGGGAACTAGCAGTCTACGAGCAGTACTTC
TRBV18,.,TRBJ1-4,many,CASSPGVREKLFF,TGTGCCAGCTCACCAGGGGTCAGGGAAAAACTGTTTTTT
TRBV7-2,TRBD2,TRBJ2-1,few,CASSLGTSGGASDEQFF,TGTGCCAGCAGCTTAGGTACTAGCGGGGGGGCTAGCGATGAGCAGTTCTTC
TRBV11-2,.,TRBJ1-6,many,CASSSSRSPLHF,TGTGCCAGCAGCTCCTCCCGTTCACCCCTCCACTTT
TRBV7-8,TRBD1,TRBJ1-6,many,CASSSGDRYNSPLHF,TGTGCCAGCAGCTCGGGGGACAGATATAATTCACCCCTCCACTTT
TRBV25-1,.,TRBJ1-1,.,CASSPPTGMTEAFF,TGTGCCAGCAGTCCCCCTACAGGGATGACTGAAGCTTTCTTT
TRBV19,TRBD2,TRBJ2-1,.,CASSTYSAAGGPLDEQFF,TGTGCCAGTAGTACTTATTCCGCAGCGGGAGGGCCTCTGGATGAGCAGTTCTTC
TRBV20-1,TRBD2,TRBJ2-7,many,CSAREWTSSYEQYF,TGCAGTGCTAGAGAGTGGACTAGCAGCTACGAGCAGTACTTC
TRBV6-1,.,TRBJ1-6,many,CASSEGDTKGWLKPTLHF,TGTGCCAGCAGTGAAGGGGATACAAAGGGTTGGTTGAAACCCACCCTCCACTTT
TRBV19,TRBD2,TRBJ2-1,.,CASSPGLAGEEFDEQFF,TGTGCCAGTAGTCCAGGACTAGCGGGAGAAGAATTCGATGAGCAGTTCTTC
TRBV3-1,.,TRBJ2-3,many,CASSQGSYPDTQYF,TGTGCCAGCAGCCAAGGGTCATACCCCGATACGCAGTATTTT
TRBV29-1,.,TRBJ1-1,few,CSVSFSPNTEAFF,TGCAGCGTTTCGTTTTCGCCGAACACTGAAGCTTTCTTT
TRBV28,.,TRBJ2-2,many,CASSLPREDRDGELFF,TGTGCCAGCAGTTTACCCAGGGAAGATCGGGACGGGGAGCTGTTTTTT
TRBV5-1,TRBD2,TRBJ2-7,many,CASSFSAGPYEQYF,TGCGCCAGCAGCTTTTCAGCGGGACCCTACGAGCAGTACTTC
TRBV7-3,.,TRBJ1-1,many,CASSLWTSTEAFF,TGTGCCAGCAGCTTATGGACGAGCACTGAAGCTTTCTTT
TRBV19,.,TRBJ1-1,few,CASSIDPGRAPDTEAFF,TGTGCCAGTAGTATAGATCCGGGGAGAGCTCCGGACACTGAAGCTTTCTTT
TRBV28,TRBD2,TRBJ2-5,many,CASRPRTRFNETQYF,TGTGCCAGCAGACCCAGGACTAGATTTAATGAGACCCAGTACTTC